This TCR beta chain was identified during a study of response to subunit inactivated influenza vaccine. CDR1 SGHRS and CDR2 YFSETQ come from the germline V gene. Trimming removed 1 base from V and 1 base from J, with 19 bases in between. The CDR3 has 18 amino acids. Each CDR3 protein is one row after TCRdb ran MiXCR on the RT-PCR reads. The profile shows fewer than 600,000 distinct CDR3 sequences, roughly 7.9% of them singletons. Sequences were derived from PBMCs from blood, sampled around 25 months after vaccination. This TCR was sampled from a man aged 50 to 69 who received an inactivated influenza vaccine. The chain employs TRBV5-1 and TRBJ2-3; D perhaps matches TRBD1 (6 bases). The CDR3 coding sequence is TGCGCCAGCAGCTTGCCCATATCTACAGGGTCCCGCACAGATACGCAGTATTTT. Its translation is CASSLPISTGSRTDTQYF. Together with reference TRBV5-1 and TRBJ2-3, the CDR3 gives the full variable domain: KAGVTQTPRYLIKTRGQQVTLSCSPISGHRSVSWYQQTPGQGLQFLFEYFSETQRNKGNFPGRFSGRQFSNSRSEMNVSTLELGDSALYLCASSLPISTGSRTDTQYFGPGTRLTVL.